These 18 T cell receptor beta chains originate from one sample sequenced in a study of CD8 T cells in Susac syndrome. About 0.5 to 1 ug RNA was reverse transcribed with random hexamers. TCRdb used MiXCR to reprocess the immunoSEQ multiplex PCR reads, holding one entry per CDR3 protein. The repertoire consists of 130,000 to 150,000 distinct CDR3 sequences, with about 93% occurring once and the leading ten covering approximately 0.25%. Specimen: CD8+ T cells from PBMCs. These receptors all come from a human donor in good health.

This rearrangement joins TRBV12-3 or TRBV12-4 to TRBJ2-1; 9 bases match TRBD1. V dropped 5 bases and J dropped 4; count of bases not matched to a gene: 6. The CDR3 runs 15 residues. CDR3 in DNA: TGTGCCAGCAGTCGACCGGGACAGGGATACAATGAGCAGTTCTTC. Amino acids: CASSRPGQGYNEQFF.

As regards this clonotype: Mismatch with germline at one junction end may stem from a read error. This rearrangement joins TRBV4-3 to TRBJ2-7; possibly TRBD1 for D (6 bases). Germline CDR1 and CDR2: LGHNA and YSLEER. The CDR3 runs to 13 residues. The CDR3 here is CASSQGGSYEQYF. As DNA, the CDR3 is TGTGCCAGCAGCCAAGGGGGTAGCTACGAGCAGTACTTC.

J is TRBJ2-1 and V is TRBV4-3, with D perhaps TRBD2 (5 bases). The CDR3 is 15 amino acids. Germline lookup yields CDR1 LGHNA and CDR2 YSLEER. The V and J ends lost 0 bases and 3 bases respectively, with 9 bases between them. The CDR3 nucleotides are TGCGCCAGCAGCCAAGAGGTAGCGCTCTACAATGAGCAGTTCTTC. Its protein product is CASSQEVALYNEQFF.

This clonotype was seen a single time. This chain joins TRBV4-3 and TRBJ2-5; no definite D call. CDR3 length: 15 amino acids. With 0 bases removed from V and 5 bases from J, the gap between germline ends came to 13 bases. Germline V gives CDR1 LGHNA, CDR2 YSLEER. CDR3 nucleotides: TGCGCCAGCAGCCAAGATGAACGGGCTCGGGAGACCCAGTACTTC. This translates into CASSQDERARETQYF.

The sample holds a few counts of this clonotype. Here the CDR3 reads CSVFGGDEQFF. In DNA form, the CDR3 reads TGCAGCGTTTTTGGCGGCGATGAGCAGTTCTTC. The chain uses TRBV29-1 and TRBJ2-1; D gene ambiguous. The CDR3 extends over 11 amino acids. Germline values: CDR1 SQVTM, CDR2 ANQGSEA. The V end was cut by 5 bases, the J end by 8 bases, with 10 bases between.

This sequence joins TRBV7-2 and TRBJ2-7; D is uncertain. Germline V gene data show CDR1 as SGHTA and CDR2 as FQGNSA. Trimming removed 8 bases at V and 0 bases at J, with 8 bases between. The CDR3 extends over 12 amino acids. In DNA, the CDR3 is TGTGCCAGCGGAAAGGTCTCCTACGAGCAGTACTTC. It translates to CASGKVSYEQYF. Filled out from reference TRBV7-2 and TRBJ2-7, the complete variable domain reads GAGVSQSPSNKVTEKGKDVELRCDPISGHTALYWYRQSLGQGLEFLIYFQGNSAPDKSGLPSDRFSAERTGGSVSTLTIQRTQQEDSAVYLCASGKVSYEQYFGPGTRLTVT.

This rearrangement joins TRBV20-1 to TRBJ2-7, with 13 bases that match TRBD2. V lost 3 bases to trimming and J lost 5 bases; unmatched junction nucleotides: 7. The germline CDR1 and CDR2 sequences are DFQATT and SNEGSKA (reference sequence). The CDR3 is 15 residues long. The CDR3 sequence is CSARPWTSGSHEQYF. The CDR3 DNA follows: TGCAGTGCTAGGCCTTGGACTAGCGGGAGCCACGAGCAGTACTTC.

The chain joins TRBV11-2 to TRBJ2-1; possibly TRBD2 for D (6 bases). Germline CDR1 SGHAT, CDR2 FQNNGV. Trimming removed 6 bases from V and 8 bases from J, with 11 bases in between. The CDR3 is made up of 12 amino acids. CDR3 sequence: CASRSGVDEQFF. The CDR3, as DNA: TGTGCCAGCAGGTCGGGGGTCGATGAGCAGTTCTTC.

The chain links TRBV27 to TRBJ2-5, with a possible D match to TRBD2 (6 bases). The V end was cut by 6 bases, the J end by 2 bases, with 10 bases between. CDR1 MNHEY and CDR2 SMNVEV come from the germline V gene (reference sequence). This CDR3 is 13 amino acids long. This CDR3 is CASSLADQETQYF. CDR3 in DNA: TGTGCCAGCAGCTTAGCGGATCAAGAGACCCAGTACTTC.

The V gene is TRBV30, the J gene TRBJ1-5; D is uncertain. The CDR3 length is 14 residues. Germline V gives CDR1 GTSNPN, CDR2 SVGIG (reference sequence). With 2 bases removed from V and 2 bases from J, the gap between germline ends came to 10 bases. The CDR3 spells CAWSPPPGNQPQHF. In DNA, the CDR3 is TGTGCCTGGAGTCCCCCCCCGGGCAATCAGCCCCAGCATTTT. The full variable domain, rest sourced from reference TRBV30 and TRBJ1-5, is SQTIHQWPATLVQPVGSPLSLECTVEGTSNPNLYWYRQAAGRGLQLLFYSVGIGQISSEVPQNLSASRPQDRQFILSSKKLLLSDSGFYLCAWSPPPGNQPQHFGDGTRLSIL.

The rearrangement joins TRBV27 to TRBJ2-7; the D is unclear. The CDR3 length is 12 residues. V was cut by 5 bases and J by 5 bases, with 10 bases left in between. The germline V gene has CDR1 MNHEY and CDR2 SMNVEV (reference sequence). DNA for the CDR3: TGTGCCAGCAGTCCCGTGGGGAACGAGCAGTACTTC. Translating gives CASSPVGNEQYF.

The gene calls are TRBV2 and TRBJ2-1, with D perhaps TRBD1 (6 bases). The V gene's germline CDR1 is SNHLY and CDR2 FYNNEI. This CDR3 is 16 amino acids long. The V and J ends lost 0 bases and 1 base respectively, with 10 bases between them. Here the CDR3 reads CASSEAGGPSYNEQFF. The CDR3 bases are TGTGCCAGCAGTGAAGCAGGGGGTCCTTCCTACAATGAGCAGTTCTTC. Looking up the rest from reference TRBV2 and TRBJ2-1 gives the full variable domain: EPEVTQTPSHQVTQMGQEVILRCVPISNHLYFYWYRQILGQKVEFLVSFYNNEISEKSEIFDDQFSVERPDGSNFTLKIRSTKLEDSAMYFCASSEAGGPSYNEQFFGPGTRLTVL.

This clonotype turned up a few times. The rearrangement links TRBV4-3 to TRBJ2-7, with D perhaps matching TRBD2 (6 bases). V was clipped by 4 bases and J by 0 bases, with 13 bases between them. The CDR3 is 15 residues long. Germline assignment: CDR1 LGHNA and CDR2 YSLEER. This CDR3 reads CASSRGDQTSYEQYF. CDR3 in DNA: TGCGCCAGCAGCCGCGGGGACCAAACCTCCTACGAGCAGTACTTC.

This clonotype was seen just once. V usage is TRBV19 and J usage is TRBJ2-6; D remains ambiguous. V lost 7 bases to trimming and J lost 3 bases, with 7 bases between them. CDR3 length equals 13 residues. Per germline, CDR1 LNHDA and CDR2 SQIVND (reference sequence). The CDR3 loop is CASIEDGANVLTF. In nucleotides, the CDR3 is TGTGCCAGTATTGAAGATGGGGCCAACGTCCTGACTTTC.

The chain recombines TRBV20-1 with TRBJ2-4; 7 bases are a match to TRBD1. The CDR3 has 12 amino acids. CDR1 DFQATT and CDR2 SNEGSKA come from the germline V gene (reference sequence). Trimming took 5 bases from V and 5 from J; bases not matched to a gene: 3. For the CDR3, the DNA is TGCAGTGCTCGGACAGGCCAAAACATTCAGTACTTC. This encodes CSARTGQNIQYF.

The chain combines TRBV6-2 or TRBV6-3 with TRBJ2-5, with a possible D match to TRBD1 (6 bases). This CDR3 has 16 amino acids. Trimming cost V 6 bases and J 3 bases, with 20 bases left between them. Germline CDR1 is MNHEY and CDR2 is SVGEGT. CDR3 DNA sequence: TGTGCCAGCAGCCCCAGGGGCCGCACTTACGAAGAGACCCAGTACTTC. Its protein is CASSPRGRTYEETQYF.

This chain uses TRBV7-6 with TRBJ2-7; TRBD1 agrees at 7 bases. In germline, CDR1 is SGHVS, CDR2 FNYEAQ. V shed 3 bases and J 5 bases; nucleotides not matched to a gene: 7. The CDR3 has 14 residues. The CDR3 sequence: CASSFLEGAHEQYF. The CDR3 coding sequence is TGTGCCAGCAGCTTCCTCGAGGGGGCCCACGAGCAGTACTTC.

This clonotype has a handful of counts. This chain uses TRBV2 with TRBJ2-4; tentatively, D is TRBD2 (5 bases). This CDR3 is 12 amino acids long. The germline V and J ends were trimmed by 5 bases and 5 bases, with 7 bases remaining between them. CDR1 is SNHLY and CDR2 is FYNNEI in the germline V gene. The CDR3 reads CASSTRENIQYF. The CDR3 DNA reads TGTGCCAGCAGTACGAGGGAAAACATTCAGTACTTC.